This T cell receptor (beta chain) was recovered during a study of blood T cell repertoires in COVID-19. Whole-study context: The study drew acute and convalescent COVID-19 samples from the United States, Italy and Spain. The analysed material was cDNA or gDNA that came from T cells, B-cell-depleted T cells, or PBMCs.

CDR1 is SGHRS, CDR2 YFSETQ, per germline. The CDR3 has 14 amino acids. V gave up 5 bases and J gave up 1 base; unmatched junction bases: 5. Authors' data handling: The authors estimated nucleated cell counts from reference gene primer amplification. TCRdb's copy holds only in-frame clones and misses some; the assay was immunoSEQ multiplex PCR. From that table come the V and J calls and clone size; the DNA was used to work out D and trimming. The top ten clones hold about 0.85% of a sample with 95,000 to 150,000 clones, just over 70% of them seen once. The sample taken for sequencing was peripheral blood. The TCR was taken from a human donor with acute or convalescent COVID-19. The donor label of this sample is uncertain. This chain connects TRBV5-1 to TRBJ1-1; 7 bases fit TRBD1. CDR3 coding DNA: TGCGCCAGCAGAGAGGGGGCTTCGAACACTGAAGCTTTCTTT. The encoded protein is CASREGASNTEAFF.